These 32 T cell receptor beta chains came from one sample sequenced in a study of blood T cell repertoires in COVID-19. Measured with immunoSEQ multiplex PCR; TCRdb has only the in-frame clones, and not every one. The sample contains roughly 200,000 clones, more than 80% of which appear only once. Sequenced input: peripheral blood. These receptors were obtained from an elderly woman with COVID-19, enrolled during active disease.

This rearrangement joins TRBV5-1 to TRBJ1-2; D is unresolved. The germline V gene encodes CDR1 SGHRS and CDR2 YFSETQ. Trimming left V 5 bases short and J 5 bases short, with 16 bases between. This CDR3 spans 14 amino acids. CDR3 in DNA: TGCGCCAGCAGGGTCTCGGGGTTTGATTATGGCTACACCTTC. Translation gives CASRVSGFDYGYTF.

J is TRBJ2-7 and V is TRBV29-1, with 7 positions matching TRBD2. Germline lookup yields CDR1 SQVTM and CDR2 ANQGSEA. The CDR3 totals 12 residues. The CDR3 nucleotides read TGCAGTTGCCAACGGGGGGCCTACGAGCAGTACTTC. It encodes CSCQRGAYEQYF.

The V call is TRBV28, the J call TRBJ2-3, with 8 bases aligning to TRBD2. This CDR3 has 16 amino acids. Unmatched junction bases numbered 10, after V lost 6 bases and J lost 2 bases. Germline V gene data show CDR1 as MDHEN and CDR2 as SYDVKM. The DNA for the CDR3 is TGTGCCAGCAGCTCCCTGGCAGCGGGGGACACAGATACGCAGTATTTT. Protein sequence: CASSSLAAGDTDTQYF.

CDR3 region: CASSLTRTSSEQFF. Here the CDR3 DNA reads TGTGCCAGCAGCTTAACGAGGACTAGCAGTGAGCAGTTCTTC. This chain connects TRBV7-3 to TRBJ2-1, with 8 bases aligning to TRBD2. Looked up from germline, CDR1 is SGHTA and CDR2 is FQGTGA. The V segment lost 0 bases and the J segment 9 bases; nucleotides outside the gene matches: 4. The CDR3 consists of 14 residues. Using reference TRBV7-3 and TRBJ2-1 for the parts outside the CDR3, the full variable domain is GAGVSQTPSNKVTEKGKYVELRCDPISGHTALYWYRQSLGQGPEFLIYFQGTGAADDSGLPNDRFFAVRPEGSVSTLKIQRTERGDSAVYLCASSLTRTSSEQFFGPGTRLTVL.

This rearrangement joins TRBV9 to TRBJ2-1, with TRBD2 matching over 11 bases. The CDR3 has 16 amino acids. Germline V gives CDR1 SGDLS, CDR2 YYNGEE. V gave up 6 bases and J gave up 6 bases; unmatched junction bases: 11. The CDR3 protein is CASNRVASGGTNEQFF. The CDR3, as DNA: TGTGCCAGCAACAGGGTTGCTAGCGGGGGGACCAATGAGCAGTTCTTC. The entire variable domain, with the rest obtained from reference TRBV9 and TRBJ2-1, is as follows: DSGVTQTPKHLITATGQRVTLRCSPRSGDLSVYWYQQSLDQGLQFLIQYYNGEERAKGNILERFSAQQFPDLHSELNLSSLELGDSALYFCASNRVASGGTNEQFFGPGTRLTVL.

The chain links TRBV18 to TRBJ1-1, with D uncertain. The length of the CDR3 is 13 residues. Deletions cut 1 base from V and 1 base from J, with 4 bases between. From germline, CDR1 is KGHSH and CDR2 LQKENI. CDR3 bases: TGTGCCAGCTCACCACGTCAGAACACTGAAGCTTTCTTT. Its protein product is CASSPRQNTEAFF.

This clone was counted a single time. CDR3 nucleotide sequence: TGTGCCAGCTCACCCCGACTAGCGGGGACCCAAGAGACCCAGTACTTC. Amino acids: CASSPRLAGTQETQYF. The chain has TRBV18 and TRBJ2-5; 11 positions agree with TRBD2. J lost 1 base, V lost 3 bases, and 4 bases had no gene match. The length of the CDR3 is 16 residues. From germline, CDR1 is KGHSH and CDR2 LQKENI. Together with reference TRBV18 and TRBJ2-5, the CDR3 gives the full variable domain: NAGVMQNPRHLVRRRGQEARLRCSPMKGHSHVYWYRQLPEEGLKFMVYLQKENIIDESGMPKERFSAEFPKEGPSILRIQQVVRGDSAAYFCASSPRLAGTQETQYFGPGTRLLVL.

This rearrangement joins TRBV10-3 to TRBJ1-4, with 10 bases identical to TRBD1. The CDR3 covers 15 residues. Germline values: CDR1 ENHRY, CDR2 SYGVKD. Unmatched junction bases numbered 5, after V lost 6 bases and J lost 4 bases. The CDR3 here is CAIRPGTGDNEKLFF. The CDR3 DNA sequence: TGTGCCATCAGGCCCGGGACAGGGGATAATGAAAAACTGTTTTTT.

The rearrangement links TRBV6-6 to TRBJ2-1, with a weak D call TRBD2 (5 bases). There are 15 residues in the CDR3. Germline CDR1 MNHNY, CDR2 SVGAGI (reference sequence). Trimming took 8 bases from V and 2 from J, leaving 16 bases between them. The CDR3 sequence: CASSPSSPTYNEQFF. CDR3 sequence (DNA): TGTGCCAGCTCCCCTTCTAGCCCGACCTACAATGAGCAGTTCTTC.

The V call is TRBV12-3 or TRBV12-4, the J call TRBJ1-1, with D perhaps matching TRBD1 (6 bases). This CDR3 contains 12 residues. V lost 6 bases and J lost 10, with 15 bases in between. CDR3 coding DNA: TGTGCCAGCAGGGGGGGGGACATTCGAGCTTTCTTT. This encodes CASRGGDIRAFF.

The chain is built from TRBV2 and TRBJ2-5; 12 positions agree with TRBD2. Germline loops: CDR1 SNHLY, CDR2 FYNNEI. V was clipped by 6 bases and J by 4 bases; unmatched bases: 12. The CDR3 is made up of 17 amino acids. DNA of the CDR3: TGTGCCAGCAGACGACTAGCGGGGGCCCCAGGGGCAGAGACCCAGTACTTC. It codes for CASRRLAGAPGAETQYF.

V gene TRBV9 combines with J gene TRBJ2-7; D remains unclear. Germline-derived CDR1 and CDR2 are SGDLS and YYNGEE. The V and J ends lost 4 bases and 3 bases respectively, with 8 bases between them. CDR3 length: 12 residues. The CDR3 DNA is TGTGCCAGCAGCCTGAGTGGCTACGAGCAGTACTTC. As protein: CASSLSGYEQYF.

J is TRBJ1-2 and V is TRBV5-1; 7 bases fit TRBD1. With 6 bases clipped from V and 2 bases from J, the junction kept 10 bases outside the gene matches. The CDR3 runs to 15 residues. Germline loops: CDR1 SGHRS, CDR2 YFSETQ. In DNA, the CDR3 is TGCGCCAGCAAGGAGACCCCGACAGGGAACTATGGCTACACCTTC. Translated, it gives CASKETPTGNYGYTF.

V is TRBV5-1 and J is TRBJ2-5; D is ambiguous. The germline V and J ends were trimmed by 4 bases and 1 base, with 14 bases remaining between them. Looked up from germline, CDR1 is SGHRS and CDR2 is YFSETQ. The length of the CDR3 is 15 residues. The DNA of the CDR3 is TGCGCCAGCAGCCCCCCCTCCTCAGTCCAAGAGACCCAGTACTTC. Translated, it gives CASSPPSSVQETQYF.

The V and J genes are TRBV21-1 and TRBJ2-4; the table assigns TRBD1, which was not confirmed against the DNA. TRBV21-1 is termed a pseudogene. This CDR3 has 15 residues. DNA for the CDR3: TGTGCCAGCAGCAAAAGGGGCAGGGCCAAAAACATTCAGTACTTC. It codes for CASSKRGRAKNIQYF.

The chain joins TRBV18 to TRBJ2-6; TRBD1 matches at 10 bases. The CDR3 contains 18 residues. Germline-derived CDR1 and CDR2 are KGHSH and LQKENI. The V segment lost 6 bases and the J segment 0 bases; nucleotides outside the gene matches: 8. The CDR3 protein is CASSRRTGGGSGANVLTF. As DNA, the CDR3 is TGTGCCAGCTCGCGACGGACAGGGGGGGGCTCTGGGGCCAACGTCCTGACTTTC. The full variable domain, with the rest looked up from reference TRBV18 and TRBJ2-6, is NAGVMQNPRHLVRRRGQEARLRCSPMKGHSHVYWYRQLPEEGLKFMVYLQKENIIDESGMPKERFSAEFPKEGPSILRIQQVVRGDSAAYFCASSRRTGGGSGANVLTFGAGSRLTVL.

The chain has TRBV3-1 (or the pseudogene TRBV3-2) and TRBJ1-4; weak D call: TRBD1 (6 bases). V was trimmed by 4 bases and J by 4 bases, leaving 22 bases between them. The CDR3 covers 18 residues. From germline, CDR1 is LGHDT and CDR2 YNNKEL (reference sequence). CDR3 protein: CASSRGAGVPRNNEKLFF. CDR3 DNA sequence: TGTGCCAGCAGCCGGGGAGCAGGGGTTCCTAGGAATAATGAAAAACTGTTTTTT.

This clone was seen once. The rearrangement links TRBV3-1 (or the pseudogene TRBV3-2) to TRBJ2-4; no firm D call. This CDR3 region has 12 residues. Germline V gene sequence: CDR1 LGHDT, CDR2 YNNKEL (reference sequence). Deletions cut 1 base from V and 14 bases from J, with 12 bases between. The CDR3 sequence is CASSQVESLKYF. CDR3 sequence (DNA): TGTGCCAGCAGCCAAGTGGAGAGTTTAAAGTACTTC.

This chain links TRBV28 with TRBJ1-3; D possibly corresponds to TRBD1 (5 bases). V was shortened by 6 bases and J by 9 bases, with 12 bases between the two germline ends. Germline V lookup: CDR1 MDHEN, CDR2 SYDVKM. There are 12 residues in the CDR3. CDR3 DNA sequence: TGTGCCAGCAGGGCGGGGGAGGCCACCATATATTTT. Its translation is CASRAGEATIYF. The whole variable domain, filled in from reference TRBV28 and TRBJ1-3, reads DVKVTQSSRYLVKRTGEKVFLECVQDMDHENMFWYRQDPGLGLRLIYFSYDVKMKEKGDIPEGYSVSREKKERFSLILESASTNQTSMYLCASRAGEATIYFGEGSWLTVV.

This clone was detected once. V usage is TRBV5-5 and J usage is TRBJ2-7, with D possibly matching TRBD1 (7 bases). V was clipped by 3 bases and J by 6 bases, with 22 bases between them. Germline values: CDR1 SGHKS, CDR2 YYEKEE (reference sequence). The CDR3 loop spans 16 amino acids. The CDR3 is CASSSDPTGRFLEQYF. CDR3 bases: TGTGCCAGCAGCTCGGACCCGACAGGGAGGTTTCTCGAGCAGTACTTC. The full variable domain, its missing parts supplied by reference TRBV5-5 and TRBJ2-7, is DAGVTQSPTHLIKTRGQQVTLRCSPISGHKSVSWYQQVLGQGPQFIFQYYEKEERGRGNFPDRFSARQFPNYSSELNVNALLLGDSALYLCASSSDPTGRFLEQYFGPGTRLTVT.

This chain uses TRBV29-1 with TRBJ1-4; 8 bases fit TRBD1. CDR1 is SQVTM, CDR2 ANQGSEA, per germline. Trimming at V came to 4 bases and at J to 7 bases, leaving 8 bases not matched to a gene. The CDR3 is 14 residues long. The CDR3 protein is CSVGDRGIGEKLFF. The CDR3, as DNA: TGCAGCGTTGGAGACAGGGGAATTGGTGAAAAACTGTTTTTT.

The CDR3 DNA sequence: TGTGCCAGCAGTTACTGGAGCTCTGGGGCCAACGTCCTGACTTTC. Amino acid sequence: CASSYWSSGANVLTF. J is TRBJ2-6 and V is TRBV6-5, with D hard to call. Germline CDR1 is MNHEY and CDR2 is SVGAGI. Trimming took off 1 base at V and 0 bases at J, with 4 bases between the two ends. The CDR3 totals 15 residues.

This chain connects TRBV20-1 to TRBJ1-2, with TRBD1 as a possible D gene (6 bases). This CDR3 has 15 amino acids. V lost 3 bases and J 1 base, leaving 15 bases between the germline ends. Germline CDR1 and CDR2: DFQATT and SNEGSKA (reference sequence). The CDR3 sequence: CSASIRTGFNYGYTF. In DNA form, the CDR3 reads TGCAGTGCTAGTATACGCACAGGGTTTAACTATGGCTACACCTTC.

The rearrangement links TRBV28 to TRBJ2-5; 8 bases align to TRBD2. This CDR3 has 13 residues. V was pared by 6 bases and J by 4 bases, with 4 bases of the junction left unmatched. CDR1 MDHEN and CDR2 SYDVKM come from the germline V gene. The CDR3 region is CASRKAGVETQYF. In nucleotides, the CDR3 is TGTGCCAGCAGAAAAGCGGGAGTAGAGACCCAGTACTTC.

The genes are TRBV9 and TRBJ1-1; D possibly corresponds to TRBD1 (6 bases). The CDR3 loop spans 14 amino acids. V was trimmed by 3 bases and J by 1 base, leaving 10 bases between them. Germline assignment: CDR1 SGDLS and CDR2 YYNGEE. CDR3 DNA: TGTGCCAGCAGCGCAACAGGGACGAACACTGAAGCTTTCTTT. Translation gives CASSATGTNTEAFF.

J is TRBJ1-1 and V is TRBV18; D gene unclear. V dropped 1 base and J dropped 1 base, with 4 bases sitting between them. Germline loops: CDR1 KGHSH, CDR2 LQKENI. This CDR3 comprises 13 residues. CDR3 sequence: CASSPQANTEAFF. The CDR3 region has the DNA TGTGCCAGCTCACCACAAGCGAACACTGAAGCTTTCTTT.

V is TRBV19 and J is TRBJ2-2; maybe TRBD2 (6 bases). CDR1 and CDR2 (germline): LNHDA, SQIVND (reference sequence). The V gene lost 3 bases and the J gene lost 5 bases, with 7 bases spanning the gap. The CDR3 length is 13 residues. The CDR3 bases are TGTGCCAGTAGTATCGGGAGAACCGGGGAGCTGTTTTTT. It codes for CASSIGRTGELFF.

This clone was detected only once. This chain links TRBV7-9 with TRBJ1-1, with a possible D match to TRBD1 (5 bases). The ends were cut back, 6 bases at V and 3 bases at J, with 11 bases in the middle. The CDR3 is made up of 13 amino acids. Germline loops: CDR1 SEHNR, CDR2 FQNEAQ (reference sequence). CDR3: CASRGVADTEAFF. Here the CDR3 DNA reads TGTGCCAGCAGAGGGGTCGCGGACACTGAAGCTTTCTTT.

The rearrangement links TRBV7-9 to TRBJ1-1; D is unresolved. The CDR3 is made up of 13 amino acids. The germline V gene has CDR1 SEHNR and CDR2 FQNEAQ (reference sequence). With 4 bases removed from V and 8 bases from J, the gap between germline ends came to 14 bases. The CDR3 region has the DNA TGTGCCAGCAGCTCAACGAGGAGCTGGGAAGCTTTCTTT. It is translated as CASSSTRSWEAFF.

The chain employs TRBV7-2 and TRBJ2-3, with D possibly matching TRBD2 (5 bases). This CDR3 has 13 amino acids. V was cut by 5 bases and J by 3 bases, with 9 bases left in between. Per the germline V gene, CDR1 is SGHTA and CDR2 is FQGNSA. The CDR3, as DNA: TGTGCCAGCAGCCGCCGGGGTACAGATACGCAGTATTTT. Translation: CASSRRGTDTQYF.

This clone was seen once. The chain employs TRBV28 and TRBJ1-1; 8 positions match TRBD1. V dropped 7 bases and J dropped 13; count of bases not matched to a gene: 11. The CDR3 length is 12 residues. Germline V gene lookup returns CDR1 MDHEN and CDR2 SYDVKM. The CDR3 loop reads CASTVRTGRVFF. The CDR3 DNA follows: TGTGCCAGCACTGTTAGGACAGGGAGGGTTTTCTTT.

The rearrangement links TRBV2 to TRBJ1-6; D not certain. The germline CDR1 and CDR2 sequences are SNHLY and FYNNEI. V was clipped by 4 bases and J by 11 bases, with 6 bases between them. The CDR3 has 11 residues. For the CDR3, the DNA is TGTGCCAGCAGTGGTCTCCCACCCCTCCACTTT. This gives the protein CASSGLPPLHF.